What follows is one T cell receptor (beta chain) and its context. TCRdb's copy holds only in-frame clones and misses some; the assay was immunoSEQ multiplex PCR. The sample consists of more than 50,000 clones, over 65% of them appearing once. The entry originates in a study of OX40 agonist ivuxolimab in advanced cancers. Sequencing was performed on CD4+ or CD8+ T cells sorted from blood, taken in a trial of the OX40 agonist ivuxolimab. The clonotype was recovered from an adult with an advanced solid tumor such as melanoma, head and neck, liver or kidney cancer.

Here the CDR3 DNA reads TGTGCCAGCAGCGTCCCGAGACAGGGGTTTCACGGCACTGAAGCTTTCTTT. Its translation: CASSVPRQGFHGTEAFF. The gene calls are TRBV21-1 and TRBJ1-1; TRBD1, as called in the table, went unchecked against the DNA. TRBV21-1 constitutes a pseudogene. CDR3 size: 17 residues.